The 3 T cell receptor beta chains reported below all come from one sample, sequenced in a study of cytomegalovirus exposure and HLA in healthy donors. The table came from immunoSEQ multiplex PCR; TCRdb's copy has only in-frame clones and leaves some out. Here the sample spans 140,000 or so clones, 75% to 90% being singletons. Source material: PBMCs. Receptor source: a woman between 18 and 29 years old in good health and CMV-seropositive.

The V call is TRBV28, the J call TRBJ1-2; 7 bases map to TRBD1. The CDR3 is 13 residues long. The V and J ends lost 4 bases and 5 bases, in that order; junction bases with no gene match: 4. Germline assignment: CDR1 MDHEN and CDR2 SYDVKM. In DNA, the CDR3 is TGTGCCAGCAGTTACACAGGGGATTATGGCTACACCTTC. This gives the protein CASSYTGDYGYTF.

The V call is TRBV19, the J call TRBJ1-2; TRBD1 agrees at 8 bases. Germline V gene data show CDR1 as LNHDA and CDR2 as SQIVND (reference sequence). J lost 3 bases, V lost 7 bases, and 1 base had no gene match. The CDR3 spans 12 residues. The CDR3 reads CASTDRDYGYTF. The CDR3 bases are TGTGCCAGTACGGACAGGGACTATGGCTACACCTTC.

The chain employs TRBV19 and TRBJ1-1; 9 positions agree with TRBD1. The V and J ends lost 5 bases and 5 bases, in that order; junction bases with no gene match: 6. CDR3 length: 14 residues. Germline CDR1 reads LNHDA; CDR2 reads SQIVND (reference sequence). The CDR3, as DNA: TGTGCCAGTAGTGCGGGACAGGGAAGGACTGAAGCTTTCTTT. It is translated as CASSAGQGRTEAFF.